The 30 T cell receptor beta chains below were found in one sample sequenced in a study of CD8 T cells in Susac syndrome. RNA, at roughly 0.45 to 1 ug, was reverse transcribed with random hexamers. TCRdb itself ran the immunoSEQ multiplex PCR reads through MiXCR, one entry per CDR3 protein. The sample shows just under 150,000 distinct CDR3 sequences, around 94% of them seen only once. The specimen sequenced was CD4+ T cells from PBMCs. The receptors come from a human donor in good health.

This rearrangement joins TRBV7-9 to TRBJ1-3, with 7 bases matching TRBD1. The trim removed 5 bases at V and 2 bases at J, leaving 6 bases unmatched. The germline gives CDR1 SEHNR, CDR2 FQNEAQ (reference sequence). The CDR3 is made up of 15 amino acids. The CDR3 is CASSLQTGPGNTIYF. The CDR3 region has the DNA TGTGCCAGCAGCCTCCAGACAGGGCCTGGAAACACCATATATTTT.

The chain links TRBV20-1 to TRBJ1-1; no reliable D call. V was cut by 6 bases and J by 3 bases, with 17 bases left in between. Germline V gene lookup returns CDR1 DFQATT and CDR2 SNEGSKA (reference sequence). CDR3 length: 14 residues. For the CDR3, the DNA is TGCAGTGCCCCAAAGGAAGGATCTGACACTGAAGCTTTCTTT. This encodes CSAPKEGSDTEAFF.

This chain joins TRBV24-1 and TRBJ2-2; 10 nucleotides match TRBD2. The junction had 10 bases not matched to a gene; V was cut back by 7 bases and J by 3 bases. CDR3 size: 17 residues. The germline gives CDR1 KGHDR, CDR2 SFDVKD. The CDR3 region is CATSLASGRVDTGELFF. For the CDR3, the DNA is TGTGCCACCAGCTTGGCTAGCGGGAGAGTGGACACCGGGGAGCTGTTTTTT.

The rearrangement joins TRBV5-1 to TRBJ2-6; D uncertain. Germline loops: CDR1 SGHRS, CDR2 YFSETQ. This CDR3 has 17 amino acids. V dropped 1 base and J dropped 0 bases, with 11 bases sitting between them. The CDR3 nucleotides are TGCGCCAGCAGCTTGTGGTCGACGTACTCTGGGGCCAACGTCCTGACTTTC. Protein sequence: CASSLWSTYSGANVLTF.

The CDR3 spells CASSLDQETQYF. The DNA of the CDR3 is TGCGCCAGCAGCTTGGACCAAGAGACCCAGTACTTC. The V and J genes are TRBV5-1 and TRBJ2-5; D remains unclear. The V gene's germline CDR1 is SGHRS and CDR2 YFSETQ. Trimming removed 0 bases at V and 0 bases at J, with 0 bases between. CDR3 length equals 12 residues.

This chain uses TRBV6-5 with TRBJ2-5; no firm D call. CDR1 is MNHEY, CDR2 SVGAGI, per germline. This CDR3 has 13 residues. V was pared by 7 bases and J by 4 bases, with 13 bases between. The CDR3 DNA reads as TGTGCCAGCATCAACCCCAACGGAGAGACCCAGTACTTC. Amino acid sequence: CASINPNGETQYF.

CDR3 in DNA: TGTGCCAGCAGTTTAGCCTTACAAGAGACCCAGTACTTC. Translating gives CASSLALQETQYF. The chain joins TRBV27 to TRBJ2-5; D gene unclear. Germline CDR1 and CDR2: MNHEY and SMNVEV (reference sequence). V lost 2 bases and J 2 bases, leaving 6 bases between the germline ends. CDR3 length: 13 amino acids.

This clonotype was picked up one time. This rearrangement joins TRBV6-5 to TRBJ2-1; 10 bases agree with TRBD2. Per germline, CDR1 MNHEY and CDR2 SVGAGI. With V trimmed by 0 bases and J by 3 bases, 5 bases remained unmatched. The CDR3 spans 17 residues. This chain's CDR3 is CASSYSPTSGIYNEQFF. CDR3 DNA sequence: TGTGCCAGCAGTTACTCTCCCACTAGCGGGATCTACAATGAGCAGTTCTTC.

V is TRBV28 and J is TRBJ2-5, with D perhaps TRBD1 (5 bases). The CDR3 has 16 amino acids. Germline CDR1 and CDR2: MDHEN and SYDVKM. Trimming took 5 bases from V and 1 from J, leaving 17 bases between them. The CDR3 protein is CASSPLNGRVQETQYF. In DNA, the CDR3 is TGTGCCAGCAGTCCCCTAAACGGCAGGGTCCAAGAGACCCAGTACTTC.

The V and J genes are TRBV2 and TRBJ1-5; 8 positions match TRBD1. V lost 6 bases and J lost 2; bases outside the gene matches: 9. This CDR3 is built from 16 residues. Germline CDR1 and CDR2: SNHLY and FYNNEI. The CDR3 spells CASREPGGAGNQPQHF. CDR3 nucleotide sequence: TGTGCCAGCAGGGAGCCAGGGGGCGCCGGCAATCAGCCCCAGCATTTT.

The V and J genes are TRBV19 and TRBJ2-1; the D is unclear. CDR1 is LNHDA, CDR2 SQIVND, per germline (reference sequence). V lost 3 bases and J lost 0, with 18 bases in between. The CDR3 spans 18 residues. CDR3 loop: CASSIPRSGTSSYNEQFF. For the CDR3, the DNA is TGTGCCAGTAGTATCCCACGGTCGGGCACCAGCTCCTACAATGAGCAGTTCTTC.

The chain couples TRBV18 to TRBJ1-2; D may be TRBD1 (6 bases). Germline V lookup: CDR1 KGHSH, CDR2 LQKENI. V gave up 3 bases and J gave up 2 bases, with 16 bases separating them. The CDR3 has 16 amino acids. The CDR3, as DNA: TGTGCCAGCTCACCTCCGGGGGGCACTGACAACTATGGCTACACCTTC. This translates into CASSPPGGTDNYGYTF.

This chain connects TRBV30 to TRBJ1-2, with D unresolved. The CDR3 has 12 amino acids. Looked up from germline, CDR1 is GTSNPN and CDR2 is SVGIG (reference sequence). V was trimmed by 5 bases and J by 0 bases, leaving 7 bases between them. Here the CDR3 DNA reads TGTGCCTGGGCTACAACTAACTATGGCTACACCTTC. Translation: CAWATTNYGYTF.

J is TRBJ1-1 and V is TRBV11-2, with 7 bases that match TRBD1. The CDR3 contains 15 residues. Germline CDR1 and CDR2: SGHAT and FQNNGV. Unmatched junction bases numbered 8, after V lost 5 bases and J lost 2 bases. The DNA for the CDR3 is TGTGCCAGCAGCGACAGGAGACAGGGTAACACTGAAGCTTTCTTT. Residues: CASSDRRQGNTEAFF. The entire variable domain, with the rest obtained from reference TRBV11-2 and TRBJ1-1, is as follows: EAGVAQSPRYKIIEKRQSVAFWCNPISGHATLYWYQQILGQGPKLLIQFQNNGVVDDSQLPKDRFSAERLKGVDSTLKIQPAKLEDSAVYLCASSDRRQGNTEAFFGQGTRLTVV.

The CDR3 region is CASQVATGETQYF. As DNA, the CDR3 is TGTGCCAGCCAAGTAGCAACAGGGGAGACCCAGTACTTC. The chain carries TRBV19 and TRBJ2-5; a weak D match, TRBD1 (6 bases). This CDR3 contains 13 residues. V was trimmed by 9 bases and J by 5 bases, leaving 16 bases between them. Germline CDR1 and CDR2: LNHDA and SQIVND (reference sequence). Using reference TRBV19 and TRBJ2-5 for the parts outside the CDR3, the full variable domain is DGGITQSPKYLFRKEGQNVTLSCEQNLNHDAMYWYRQDPGQGLRLIYYSQIVNDFQKGDIAEGYSVSREKKESFPLTVTSAQKNPTAFYLCASQVATGETQYFGPGTRLLVL.

This chain links TRBV2 with TRBJ2-3, with 8 bases fitting TRBD1. The CDR3 consists of 15 residues. Germline trimming cut 5 bases from V and 0 bases from J; bases unmatched to any gene: 4. The germline gives CDR1 SNHLY, CDR2 FYNNEI. CDR3 amino acids: CASSQRTGSTDTQYF. Written as DNA, the CDR3 is TGTGCCAGCAGTCAAAGGACAGGGAGCACAGATACGCAGTATTTT.

The rearrangement links TRBV3-1 to TRBJ2-1; the D call may be TRBD1 or TRBD2 (5 bases each). Germline values: CDR1 LGHDT, CDR2 YNNKEL (reference sequence). V was pared by 0 bases and J by 1 base, with 13 bases between. The CDR3 is 17 residues long. The CDR3 here is CASSQDVVRGSYNEQFF. DNA of the CDR3: TGTGCCAGCAGCCAAGATGTCGTGAGGGGTTCCTACAATGAGCAGTTCTTC.

The chain recombines TRBV27 with TRBJ2-2; TRBD2 aligns across 10 bases. CDR3 length: 16 residues. Unmatched junction bases numbered 6, after V lost 5 bases and J lost 3 bases. Germline assignment: CDR1 MNHEY and CDR2 SMNVEV (reference sequence). The CDR3 spells CASSQSGRADTGELFF. For the CDR3, the DNA is TGTGCCAGCAGTCAGAGCGGGAGGGCCGACACCGGGGAGCTGTTTTTT.

The gene calls are TRBV11-2 and TRBJ2-7; TRBD2 agrees at 10 bases. Per germline, CDR1 SGHAT and CDR2 FQNNGV. There are 17 residues in the CDR3. Trimming at V came to 4 bases and at J to 3 bases, leaving 12 bases not matched to a gene. This CDR3 is CASSSSLALAGDYEQYF. The CDR3 DNA is TGTGCCAGCAGCTCTAGCCTCGCGCTAGCGGGAGACTACGAGCAGTACTTC.

The chain is built from TRBV10-3 and TRBJ1-4; TRBD1 agrees at 7 bases. Germline CDR1 is ENHRY and CDR2 is SYGVKD. The CDR3 has 12 residues. The CDR3, as DNA: TGTGAAATCTCGACAGGGAGTGAAAAACTGTTTTTT. It is translated as CEISTGSEKLFF.

CDR3 coding DNA: TGTGCCAGCAGTTTTGGCAGCCACTATGGCTACACCTTC. Translating gives CASSFGSHYGYTF. V usage is TRBV27 and J usage is TRBJ1-2; D is uncertain. From germline, CDR1 is MNHEY and CDR2 SMNVEV (reference sequence). The length of the CDR3 is 13 residues. The germline V and J ends were trimmed by 3 bases and 3 bases, with 8 bases remaining between them.

This clonotype was detected only once. This chain uses TRBV7-9 with TRBJ2-1; TRBD2 might be the D (5 bases). This CDR3 comprises 14 residues. Trimming took 11 bases from V and 3 from J, leaving 17 bases between them. Germline V lookup: CDR1 SEHNR, CDR2 FQNEAQ (reference sequence). This CDR3 reads CAGWENVGYNEQFF. In DNA, the CDR3 is TGTGCCGGATGGGAGAATGTGGGCTACAATGAGCAGTTCTTC.

In this sample, this clonotype turned up once. The rearrangement links TRBV28 to TRBJ1-5; 8 bases agree with TRBD1. The CDR3 totals 15 residues. Germline V gives CDR1 MDHEN, CDR2 SYDVKM. Germline trimming cut 5 bases from V and 6 bases from J; bases unmatched to any gene: 9. The CDR3 reads CASSRRGQGGQPQHF. CDR3 sequence (DNA): TGTGCCAGCAGTCGCCGCGGACAGGGCGGTCAGCCCCAGCATTTT.

The J gene is TRBJ1-2, the V gene TRBV29-1; TRBD1 matches 7 bases. The CDR3 is 14 residues long. Germline CDR1 SQVTM, CDR2 ANQGSEA. V trimming: 1 base; J trimming: 8 bases; junction bases outside the gene matches: 10. This CDR3 is CSVEGTTGDMGYTF. The DNA for the CDR3 is TGCAGCGTTGAAGGGACAACAGGGGATATGGGCTACACCTTC.

This clonotype has only one observation. This chain links TRBV18 with TRBJ1-2, with 8 positions matching TRBD1. V lost 5 bases and J lost 4; bases outside the gene matches: 6. CDR1 and CDR2 from the germline V gene are KGHSH and LQKENI. The CDR3 is 14 amino acids. In DNA form, the CDR3 reads TGTGCCAGCTCAGCGACAGGGGCTTTCTATGGCTACACCTTC. Its translation is CASSATGAFYGYTF.

The V gene is TRBV5-1, the J gene TRBJ2-7; D not certain. The CDR3 has 13 residues. Germline CDR1 and CDR2: SGHRS and YFSETQ. V was shortened by 0 bases and J by 4 bases, with 8 bases between the two germline ends. The CDR3 here is CASSLAVRYEQYF. The DNA for the CDR3 is TGCGCCAGCAGCTTGGCGGTCCGTTACGAGCAGTACTTC. The whole variable domain, filled in from reference TRBV5-1 and TRBJ2-7, reads KAGVTQTPRYLIKTRGQQVTLSCSPISGHRSVSWYQQTPGQGLQFLFEYFSETQRNKGNFPGRFSGRQFSNSRSEMNVSTLELGDSALYLCASSLAVRYEQYFGPGTRLTVT.

The chain uses TRBV29-1 and TRBJ2-5; 9 nucleotides match TRBD1. CDR1 SQVTM and CDR2 ANQGSEA come from the germline V gene. J lost 5 bases, V lost 4 bases, and 11 bases had no gene match. The CDR3 runs to 15 residues. For the CDR3, the DNA is TGCAGCGTTGCGGACAGGGGAGGGGGTCTGGAGACCCAGTACTTC. Translated, it gives CSVADRGGGLETQYF.

This clonotype was found once. The rearrangement uses TRBV7-9 and TRBJ1-5; D ambiguous. The germline V gene encodes CDR1 SEHNR and CDR2 FQNEAQ (reference sequence). V dropped 6 bases and J dropped 5 bases, with 8 bases sitting between them. The CDR3 has 12 residues. The CDR3 coding sequence is TGTGCCAGCAGAACAAAGGATCAGCCCCAGCATTTT. It codes for CASRTKDQPQHF. The variable domain in full, with the rest retrieved from reference TRBV7-9 and TRBJ1-5, is DTGVSQNPRHKITKRGQNVTFRCDPISEHNRLYWYRQTLGQGPEFLTYFQNEAQLEKSRLLSDRFSAERPKGSFSTLEIQRTEQGDSAMYLCASRTKDQPQHFGDGTRLSIL.

The V call is TRBV2, the J call TRBJ1-3; TRBD1 is a possible D gene (5 bases). Trimming pared 6 bases from V and 2 bases from J, leaving 17 bases between. Germline CDR1 SNHLY, CDR2 FYNNEI. The CDR3 spans 16 residues. The CDR3 DNA reads as TGTGCCAGCAGCGACCAGGGCCCGGAGGCTGGAAACACCATATATTTT. Translated: CASSDQGPEAGNTIYF.

The chain joins TRBV20-1 to TRBJ2-2; 7 positions agree with TRBD1. With 5 bases clipped from V and 6 bases from J, the junction kept 9 bases outside the gene matches. Germline-derived CDR1 and CDR2 are DFQATT and SNEGSKA (reference sequence). The CDR3 totals 14 residues. The CDR3 protein is CSALRTGLAGELFF. CDR3 DNA: TGCAGTGCTCTTAGGACAGGTTTGGCCGGGGAGCTGTTTTTT.